This T cell receptor beta chain is from a study of shared clonotypes between healthy human individuals. The naive CD8 subset, CD45RO-negative cells positively selected for CCR7, excluded terminally differentiated effector memory CD45RA+ cells. Those who donated, Caucasian adults without exception, all lived in Nashville, Tennessee. The authors distributed each subset's genomic DNA evenly over several immunoSEQ plates. Clones were read by immunoSEQ multiplex PCR, and TCRdb kept only the in-frame ones, dropping some. The data show around 2.1 million clones, with under 95% seen just once and roughly 1.7% held by the top ten. Germline CDR1 reads MNHEY; CDR2 reads SVGAGI. The CDR3 length is 12 residues. The ends were cut back, 6 bases at V and 2 bases at J, with 8 bases in the middle. Comments on this clone: Its antigen is currently unknown.

General observations from the study: Non-shared clonotypes displayed generation probabilities falling below those of clonotypes present in all four donors. Sampling involved blood alone; tissue repertoires likely differ.

This receptor was taken from a man younger than 35 in good health. Some clones in this sample may be carry-over from other donors' samples. This chain links TRBV6-5 with TRBJ2-7; D uncertain. Material: naive CD8+ T cells from PBMCs. The CDR3 sequence: CASRGHTYEQYF. The CDR3 bases are TGTGCCAGCAGGGGCCACACCTACGAGCAGTACTTC.